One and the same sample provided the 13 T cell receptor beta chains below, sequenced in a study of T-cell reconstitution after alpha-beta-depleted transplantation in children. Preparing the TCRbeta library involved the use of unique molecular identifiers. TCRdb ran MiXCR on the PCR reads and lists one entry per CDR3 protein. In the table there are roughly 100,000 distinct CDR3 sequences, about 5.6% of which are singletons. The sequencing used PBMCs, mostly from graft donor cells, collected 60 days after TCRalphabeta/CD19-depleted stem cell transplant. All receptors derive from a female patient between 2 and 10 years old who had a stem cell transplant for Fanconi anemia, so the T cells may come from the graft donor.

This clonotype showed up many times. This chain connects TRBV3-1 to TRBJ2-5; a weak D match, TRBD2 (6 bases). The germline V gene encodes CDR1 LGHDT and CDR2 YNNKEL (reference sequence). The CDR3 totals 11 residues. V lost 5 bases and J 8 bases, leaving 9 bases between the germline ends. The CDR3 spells CASSGGTTQYF. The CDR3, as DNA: TGTGCCAGCAGCGGCGGGACTACCCAGTACTTC.

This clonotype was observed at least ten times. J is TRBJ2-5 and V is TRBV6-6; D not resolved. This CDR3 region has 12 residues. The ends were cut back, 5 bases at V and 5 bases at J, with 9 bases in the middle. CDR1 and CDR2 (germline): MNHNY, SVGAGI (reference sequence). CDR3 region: CASSTLVETQYF. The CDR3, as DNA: TGTGCCAGCAGTACGTTAGTCGAGACCCAGTACTTC.

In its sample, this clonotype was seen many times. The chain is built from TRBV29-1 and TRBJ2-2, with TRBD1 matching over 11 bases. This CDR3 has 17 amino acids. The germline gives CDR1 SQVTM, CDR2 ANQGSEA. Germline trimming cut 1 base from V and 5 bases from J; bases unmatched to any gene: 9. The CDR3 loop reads CSVEGVLGQGVTGELFF. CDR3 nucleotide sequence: TGCAGCGTTGAAGGTGTACTGGGACAGGGGGTGACCGGGGAGCTGTTTTTT.

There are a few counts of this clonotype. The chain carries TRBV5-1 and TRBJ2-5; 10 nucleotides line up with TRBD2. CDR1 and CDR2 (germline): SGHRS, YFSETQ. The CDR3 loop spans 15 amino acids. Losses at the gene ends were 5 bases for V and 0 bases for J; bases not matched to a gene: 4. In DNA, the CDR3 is TGCGCCAGCAGACTTAGCGGGGGGCACCAAGAGACCCAGTACTTC. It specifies CASRLSGGHQETQYF.

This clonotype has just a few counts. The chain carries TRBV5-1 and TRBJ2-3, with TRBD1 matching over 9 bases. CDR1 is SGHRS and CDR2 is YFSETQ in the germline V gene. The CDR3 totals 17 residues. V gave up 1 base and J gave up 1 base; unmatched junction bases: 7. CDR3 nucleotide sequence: TGCGCCAGCAGCTTGCTCGGACAGGGGAGGGGCACAGATACGCAGTATTTT. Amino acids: CASSLLGQGRGTDTQYF.

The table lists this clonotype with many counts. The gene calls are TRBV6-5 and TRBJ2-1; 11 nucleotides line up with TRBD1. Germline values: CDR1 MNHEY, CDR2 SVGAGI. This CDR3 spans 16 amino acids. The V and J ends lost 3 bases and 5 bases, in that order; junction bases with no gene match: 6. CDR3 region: CASSYGTGGVNNEQFF. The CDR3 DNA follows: TGTGCCAGCAGTTATGGGACAGGGGGAGTAAACAATGAGCAGTTCTTC.

Written as DNA, the CDR3 is TGCGCCAGCAGCTTGGTAGCGCGGGGCACCGGGGAGCTGTTTTTT. It yields the protein CASSLVARGTGELFF. The rearrangement joins TRBV5-1 to TRBJ2-2; a possible D gene is TRBD2 (6 bases). V lost 0 bases and J lost 4, with 10 bases in between. The CDR3 runs 15 residues. Per germline, CDR1 SGHRS and CDR2 YFSETQ.

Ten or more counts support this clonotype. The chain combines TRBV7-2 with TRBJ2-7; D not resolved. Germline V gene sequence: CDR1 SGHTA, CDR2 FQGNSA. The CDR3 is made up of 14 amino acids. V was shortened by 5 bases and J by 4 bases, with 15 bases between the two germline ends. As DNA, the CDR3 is TGTGCCAGCAGCCCACACGAGACCTATTACGAGCAGTACTTC. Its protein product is CASSPHETYYEQYF.

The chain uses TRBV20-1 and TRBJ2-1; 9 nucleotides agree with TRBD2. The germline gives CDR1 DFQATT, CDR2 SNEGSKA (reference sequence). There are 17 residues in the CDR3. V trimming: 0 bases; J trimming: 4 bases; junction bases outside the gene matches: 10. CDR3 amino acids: CSARERLAGSPYNEQFF. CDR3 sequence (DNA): TGCAGTGCTAGAGAAAGGCTAGCGGGGAGCCCTTACAATGAGCAGTTCTTC.

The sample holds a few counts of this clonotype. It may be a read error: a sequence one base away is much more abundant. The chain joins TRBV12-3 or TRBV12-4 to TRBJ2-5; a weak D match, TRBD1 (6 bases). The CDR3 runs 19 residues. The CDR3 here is CAISLALNLGQMAKETQYF. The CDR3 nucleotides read TGTGCCATCAGTTTAGCGCTCAACCTCGGACAGATGGCTAAGGAGACCCAGTACTTC.

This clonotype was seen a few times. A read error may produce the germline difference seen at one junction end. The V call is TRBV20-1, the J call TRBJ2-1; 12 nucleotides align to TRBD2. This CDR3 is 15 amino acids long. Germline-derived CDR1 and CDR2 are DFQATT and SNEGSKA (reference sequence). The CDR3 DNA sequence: TGCTGTGCTAGCCTAGCGGGAGGGAGGGTCCATGAGCAGTTCTTC. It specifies CCASLAGGRVHEQFF.

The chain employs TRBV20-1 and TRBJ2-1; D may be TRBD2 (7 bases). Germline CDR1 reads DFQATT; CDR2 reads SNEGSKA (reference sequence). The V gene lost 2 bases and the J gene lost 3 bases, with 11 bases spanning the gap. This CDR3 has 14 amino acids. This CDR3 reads CSARWRGLYNEQFF. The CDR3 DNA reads TGCAGTGCTAGATGGCGGGGGCTCTACAATGAGCAGTTCTTC.

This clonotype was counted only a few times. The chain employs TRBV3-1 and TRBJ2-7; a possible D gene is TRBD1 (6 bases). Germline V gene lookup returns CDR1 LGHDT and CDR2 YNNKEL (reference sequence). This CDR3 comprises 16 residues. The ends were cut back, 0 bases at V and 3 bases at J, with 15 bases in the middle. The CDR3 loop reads CASSQDSAGVNYEQYF. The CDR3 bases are TGTGCCAGCAGCCAAGATTCAGCAGGGGTAAACTACGAGCAGTACTTC.